These 19 T cell receptor beta chains were all obtained from the same sample, sequenced in a study of T-cell reconstitution after alpha-beta-depleted transplantation in children. Using unique molecular identifiers, the investigators prepared the TCRbeta library. TCRdb processed the PCR reads anew with MiXCR; each CDR3 protein has one entry. Here the sample spans roughly 24,000 distinct CDR3 sequences, 11% being singletons. The sequencing here drew on PBMCs from the stem cell graft donor, taken from the stem cell graft. These receptors were collected from a human donor who donated a stem cell graft to a child with chronic granulomatous disease.

In its sample, this clonotype was seen many times. The chain couples TRBV12-3 or TRBV12-4 to TRBJ1-2; TRBD1 agrees at 9 bases. The CDR3 has 13 amino acids. The V segment lost 7 bases and the J segment 5 bases; nucleotides outside the gene matches: 5. As DNA, the CDR3 is TGTGCCAGCAACGTCGGGACAGGGTATGGCTACACCTTC. Translation gives CASNVGTGYGYTF.

This clonotype was seen at least ten times. The rearrangement joins TRBV20-1 to TRBJ1-6; perhaps TRBD1 as D (5 bases). V gave up 3 bases and J gave up 8 bases, with 11 bases separating them. The germline CDR1 and CDR2 sequences are DFQATT and SNEGSKA (reference sequence). This CDR3 is 13 amino acids long. The CDR3 sequence: CSASSGTDSPLHF. In nucleotides, the CDR3 is TGCAGTGCTAGTTCAGGGACGGATTCACCCCTCCACTTT.

V gene TRBV29-1 combines with J gene TRBJ2-2; no firm D call. The germline CDR1 and CDR2 sequences are SQVTM and ANQGSEA. V gave up 4 bases and J gave up 3 bases, with 9 bases separating them. This CDR3 has 13 residues. The CDR3 spells CSVGDDYTGELFF. For the CDR3, the DNA is TGCAGCGTTGGCGACGACTACACCGGGGAGCTGTTTTTT.

There are many counts of this clonotype. This sequence joins TRBV29-1 and TRBJ2-1; 9 nucleotides match TRBD2. The CDR3 spans 14 residues. From germline, CDR1 is SQVTM and CDR2 ANQGSEA. V dropped 6 bases and J dropped 0; count of bases not matched to a gene: 3. This CDR3 is CSVAGGSSYNEQFF. The CDR3 DNA is TGCAGCGTCGCGGGGGGGAGCTCCTACAATGAGCAGTTCTTC.

This clonotype was counted at least ten times. The V call is TRBV12-3 or TRBV12-4, the J call TRBJ2-2, with 9 nucleotides matching TRBD1. The CDR3 covers 16 residues. V dropped 5 bases and J dropped 7; count of bases not matched to a gene: 11. CDR3: CASSGSGTGYLGELFF. DNA for the CDR3: TGTGCCAGCAGTGGCTCTGGGACAGGGTATCTCGGGGAGCTGTTTTTT.

This clonotype was seen ten or more times. Here the CDR3 reads CASSPAATSGGYNEQFF. DNA for the CDR3: TGTGCCAGCAGCCCCGCTGCGACTAGCGGGGGATACAATGAGCAGTTCTTC. The V and J genes are TRBV7-2 and TRBJ2-1; 12 bases fit TRBD2. Losses at the gene ends were 5 bases for V and 4 bases for J; bases not matched to a gene: 9. The CDR3 consists of 17 residues. Germline values: CDR1 SGHTA, CDR2 FQGNSA.

This clonotype came up many times. V is TRBV11-2 and J is TRBJ1-2, with 9 nucleotides matching TRBD1. The germline gives CDR1 SGHAT, CDR2 FQNNGV. This CDR3 spans 14 amino acids. Losses at the gene ends were 4 bases for V and 4 bases for J; bases not matched to a gene: 4. CDR3 amino acids: CASSWGTGTYGYTF. CDR3 coding DNA: TGTGCCAGCAGCTGGGGGACAGGGACCTATGGCTACACCTTC.

The chain combines TRBV9 with TRBJ2-3; 14 nucleotides agree with TRBD2. This CDR3 has 16 amino acids. Germline V lookup: CDR1 SGDLS, CDR2 YYNGEE. V trimming: 2 bases; J trimming: 5 bases; junction bases outside the gene matches: 4. In nucleotides, the CDR3 is TGTGCCAGCAGCGTGACTAGCGGGGGGGCCGTAGATACGCAGTATTTT. It is translated as CASSVTSGGAVDTQYF.

This clonotype came up many times. V is TRBV20-1 and J is TRBJ2-1; possible D gene TRBD2, 6 bases. The CDR3 sequence is 13 residues long. From germline, CDR1 is DFQATT and CDR2 SNEGSKA (reference sequence). V was trimmed by 3 bases and J by 7 bases, leaving 13 bases between them. The CDR3 DNA reads TGCAGTGCTAGTTTACTAGCAACTAATGAGCAGTTCTTC. It yields the protein CSASLLATNEQFF.

This clonotype was counted many times. The genes are TRBV5-6 and TRBJ2-7; D uncertain. The CDR3 is made up of 14 amino acids. The V gene lost 0 bases and the J gene lost 6 bases, with 13 bases spanning the gap. From germline, CDR1 is SGHDT and CDR2 YYEEEE. The CDR3 DNA follows: TGTGCCAGCAGCTTGGGGGCTAGTTATTTCGAGCAGTACTTC. Amino acids: CASSLGASYFEQYF.

The table lists this clonotype with many counts. The rearrangement links TRBV5-1 to TRBJ1-5; D is uncertain. V shed 0 bases and J shed 7 bases, with 11 bases lying between them. The CDR3 is 14 residues long. Germline CDR1 is SGHRS and CDR2 is YFSETQ. This CDR3 reads CASSLAPAEQPQHF. The CDR3 coding sequence is TGCGCCAGCAGCTTGGCGCCAGCCGAACAGCCCCAGCATTTT. The whole variable domain, remainder taken from reference TRBV5-1 and TRBJ1-5, is KAGVTQTPRYLIKTRGQQVTLSCSPISGHRSVSWYQQTPGQGLQFLFEYFSETQRNKGNFPGRFSGRQFSNSRSEMNVSTLELGDSALYLCASSLAPAEQPQHFGDGTRLSIL.

The genes are TRBV30 and TRBJ2-7; D remains ambiguous. Per germline, CDR1 GTSNPN and CDR2 SVGIG (reference sequence). The CDR3 consists of 13 residues. The V end lost 2 bases, the J end lost 7 bases, and 15 bases lay between the germline ends. CDR3 region: CAWSQQKGREQYF. The CDR3 DNA sequence: TGTGCCTGGAGTCAACAAAAGGGCCGTGAGCAGTACTTC.

This clonotype was counted many times. The chain couples TRBV20-1 to TRBJ1-5; 11 nucleotides line up with TRBD1. After removal of 0 bases from V and 0 bases from J, the junction contained 7 bases not matched to a gene. Germline CDR1 and CDR2: DFQATT and SNEGSKA (reference sequence). The CDR3 contains 18 residues. CDR3: CSARERTGGPNSNQPQHF. CDR3 DNA: TGCAGTGCTAGAGAGCGGACAGGGGGCCCTAATAGCAATCAGCCCCAGCATTTT.

This clonotype was observed at least ten times. The chain uses TRBV28 and TRBJ2-5; no clear D. V was clipped by 3 bases and J by 2 bases, with 10 bases between them. CDR1 and CDR2 from the germline V gene are MDHEN and SYDVKM. This CDR3 is 14 amino acids long. CDR3 residues: CASSFSGGQETQYF. The CDR3 nucleotides are TGTGCCAGCAGTTTTAGTGGTGGACAAGAGACCCAGTACTTC.

In this sample, this clonotype turned up many times. The chain couples TRBV6-5 to TRBJ2-2; D gene unclear. The germline V gene encodes CDR1 MNHEY and CDR2 SVGAGI. CDR3 length: 13 residues. Deletions cut 3 bases from V and 1 base from J, with 3 bases between. The CDR3 coding sequence is TGTGCCAGCAGTTATCTGAACACCGGGGAGCTGTTTTTT. It translates to CASSYLNTGELFF.

This clonotype was picked up many times. CDR3 region: CASSLLPGQSYEQYF. The CDR3 nucleotides read TGTGCCAGCAGTTTACTACCGGGACAGTCCTACGAGCAGTACTTC. The chain links TRBV12-3 or TRBV12-4 to TRBJ2-7; 7 positions match TRBD1. There are 15 residues in the CDR3. Unmatched junction bases numbered 5, after V lost 2 bases and J lost 1 base.

This clonotype was observed once. The chain combines TRBV3-1 with TRBJ2-5; 9 bases fit TRBD2. This CDR3 region has 15 residues. The V gene end was trimmed by 4 bases and the J gene end by 3 bases; junction bases not matched to a gene: 6. Germline lookup yields CDR1 LGHDT and CDR2 YNNKEL (reference sequence). The CDR3 region is CASSLLSGRKETQYF. The CDR3 nucleotides read TGTGCCAGCAGCCTACTTAGCGGGAGAAAAGAGACCCAGTACTTC.

This clonotype occurred many times. CDR3 nucleotides: TGCAGTGCTAGAGTCCGGACAGGGGCCTACGAGCAGTACTTC. The encoded protein is CSARVRTGAYEQYF. The chain joins TRBV20-1 to TRBJ2-7, with TRBD1 matching 9 bases. Trimming removed 1 base from V and 2 bases from J; junction bases left unmatched: 3. The CDR3 consists of 14 residues. CDR1 is DFQATT, CDR2 SNEGSKA, per germline (reference sequence).

This clonotype was seen many times. The chain recombines TRBV6-5 with TRBJ1-4; weak D call: TRBD1 (5 bases). Trimming removed 6 bases from V and 11 bases from J, with 16 bases in between. CDR1 MNHEY and CDR2 SVGAGI come from the germline V gene. This CDR3 has 13 residues. CDR3 protein: CASSAGTGRKLFF. The CDR3 DNA reads as TGTGCCAGCAGCGCCGGGACGGGGCGGAAACTGTTTTTT.